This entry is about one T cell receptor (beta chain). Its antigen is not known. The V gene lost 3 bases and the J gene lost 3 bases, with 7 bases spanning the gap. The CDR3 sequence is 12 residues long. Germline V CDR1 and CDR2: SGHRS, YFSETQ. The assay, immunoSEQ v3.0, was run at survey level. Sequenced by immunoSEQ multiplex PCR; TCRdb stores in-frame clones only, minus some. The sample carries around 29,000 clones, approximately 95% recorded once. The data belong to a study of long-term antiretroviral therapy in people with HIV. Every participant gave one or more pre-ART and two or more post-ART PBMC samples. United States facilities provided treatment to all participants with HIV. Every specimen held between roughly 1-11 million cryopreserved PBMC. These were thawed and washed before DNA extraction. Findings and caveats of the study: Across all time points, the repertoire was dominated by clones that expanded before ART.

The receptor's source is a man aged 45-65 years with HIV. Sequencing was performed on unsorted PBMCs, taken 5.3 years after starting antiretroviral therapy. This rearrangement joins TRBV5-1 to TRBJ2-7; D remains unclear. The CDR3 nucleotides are TGCGCCAGCAGCTCGGACGGCTACGAGCAGTACTTC. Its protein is CASSSDGYEQYF.